A selection of T cell receptor beta chains follows, all from one sample in a study of CD8+ T cells in alopecia areata. Profiled with immunoSEQ multiplex PCR; TCRdb holds only in-frame clones, not every one. There are hundreds of thousands of clones in the sample; 60% occur only once, and roughly 0.88% lies in the top ten. The source material was CD4+ T cells sorted from blood, sampled around week 53, from a patient treated with tofacitinib. The receptors were gathered from a human donor with alopecia areata. Both conserved end residues are part of each CDR3. Each record gives: V gene, clone size, D gene, J gene, CDR3 DNA, CDR3 protein. The D gene is left open where the match is weak. Clone size is shown for a subset of rows, as once, few, many or a class of expanded clone.

>TRBV5-1|NA|TRBD1|TRBJ2-1
TGCGCCAGCAGCCCCACCGACAGGGGCGATGAGCAGTTCTTC
CASSPTDRGDEQFF
>TRBV4-3|NA|TRBD1|TRBJ1-6
TGCGCCAGCAGCCAACCCATAGTGGGACAGGGCCAGGGACCCCTCCACTTT
CASSQPIVGQGQGPLHF
>TRBV29-1|NA|TRBD1|TRBJ2-5
TGCAGCGCACGGACAGGGAGAGAGACCCAGTACTTC
CSARTGRETQYF
>TRBV2|NA|NA|TRBJ2-5
TGTGCCAGCTACACCGGGGCCGGGGAGACCCAGTACTTC
CASYTGAGETQYF
>TRBV29-1|NA|NA|TRBJ2-5
TGCAGCGTCGGGTGGAGTGCAGAGACCCAGTACTTC
CSVGWSAETQYF
>TRBV9|few|NA|TRBJ2-3
TGTGCCAGCAGCCCGGGCACAGATACGCAGTATTTT
CASSPGTDTQYF
>TRBV5-4|NA|NA|TRBJ1-2
TGTGCCAGCAGCTTGTTTAGCCAAGGGAGCACTGGCTACACCTTC
CASSLFSQGSTGYTF
>TRBV4-1|NA|NA|TRBJ1-1
TGCGCCAGCAGCCAAAACGCCTCCCCCCGCTTT
CASSQNASPRF
>TRBV27|NA|NA|TRBJ2-6
TGTGCCAGCAGAGGGCACTTCTCTGGGGCCAACGTCCTGACTTTC
CASRGHFSGANVLTF
>TRBV9|NA|TRBD2|TRBJ2-7
TGTGCCAGCAGCCCGGGGGGGACCTACGAGCAGTACTTC
CASSPGGTYEQYF
>TRBV25-1|few|TRBD1|TRBJ2-5
TGTGCCAGCAGTGATCGGGACAGGGGGCTTGAGACCCAGTACTTC
CASSDRDRGLETQYF
>TRBV30|NA|NA|TRBJ2-2
TGTGCCTGGAGTGTGGATTCACCGGGGCCTGGCGGGGAGCTGTTTTTT
CAWSVDSPGPGGELFF
>TRBV29-1|few|NA|TRBJ2-7
TGCAGCGTTGCAGGGGTATCCTACGAGCAGTACTTC
CSVAGVSYEQYF
>TRBV4-3|NA|NA|TRBJ1-5
TGCGCCAGCAGCCAAGACAGCCAGGCCAATCAGCCCCAGCATTTT
CASSQDSQANQPQHF
>TRBV29-1|NA|NA|TRBJ1-1
TGCAGCGCCCAATCAGGGTTAGCTTTCTTT
CSAQSGLAFF
>TRBV5-1|NA|TRBD1|TRBJ1-2
TGCGCCAGCAGCTTGGGGGGACAGAACTATGGCTACACCTTC
CASSLGGQNYGYTF
>TRBV9|once|TRBD1|TRBJ1-2
TGTGCCAGCAGCGCTCCTCGACAGGGCCCCTATCGCTACACCTTC
CASSAPRQGPYRYTF
>TRBV30|NA|NA|TRBJ1-5
TGTGCCTGGAGTGGGGCACGGGGGATGAGTAGCAATCAGCCCCAGCATTTT
CAWSGARGMSSNQPQHF
>TRBV29-1|NA|TRBD2|TRBJ2-1
TGCAGCGTCGCTGCTAGCGGGGGAGAAAATGAGCAGTTCTTC
CSVAASGGENEQFF
>TRBV18|NA|NA|TRBJ2-1
TGTGCCAGCTCACCCGGCTCGCGGCAGTTCTTC
CASSPGSRQFF
>TRBV7-9|NA|NA|TRBJ2-4
TGTGCCAGCAGCTTCGGGTCAACGGGGAACATTCAGTACTTC
CASSFGSTGNIQYF
>TRBV2|few|NA|TRBJ2-7
TGTGCCAGCAGTAGTATGGGAGAAGACGAGCAGTACTTC
CASSSMGEDEQYF
>TRBV29-1|NA|NA|TRBJ2-1
TGCAGCGTTGACAACGGGGGCTATGAGCAGTTCTTC
CSVDNGGYEQFF
>TRBV19|few|NA|TRBJ1-2
TGTGCCGCCCGAGACCGGACACCTGATGGCTACACCTTC
CAARDRTPDGYTF
>TRBV15|NA|TRBD1|TRBJ1-6
TGTGCCACCAGCAGAGCGACAGGGTTGCACTCACCCCTCCACTTT
CATSRATGLHSPLHF
>TRBV29-1|few|NA|TRBJ2-7
TGCAGCGTTTACAGGTTAGGGGCGTACGAGCAGTACTTC
CSVYRLGAYEQYF
>TRBV19|NA|NA|TRBJ2-7
TGTGCCAGTAGTGCGTCCATCCCGAGGACAGCCTCCTACGAGCAGTACTTC
CASSASIPRTASYEQYF
>TRBV6-6|NA|NA|TRBJ1-1
TGTGCCAGCAGTCGGGACAAAGCTTTCTTT
CASSRDKAFF
>TRBV30|NA|NA|TRBJ2-3
TGTGCCTGGAACCGACAGGCCGTGTTCACAGATACGCAGTATTTT
CAWNRQAVFTDTQYF
>TRBV29-1|NA|TRBD2|TRBJ2-3
TGCAGCGTTACCCTCGGGGCGGGGGGAGATACGCAGTATTTT
CSVTLGAGGDTQYF
>TRBV30|NA|NA|TRBJ1-2
TGTGCCTGGAGTGTACGGGGGAATTTGGGCTACACCTTC
CAWSVRGNLGYTF
>TRBV5-1|NA|NA|TRBJ2-6
TGCGCCAGCAGCTTGGCAGGCAGGGTTCCCTCTGGGGCCAACGTCCTGACTTTC
CASSLAGRVPSGANVLTF
>TRBV9|few|NA|TRBJ2-3
TGTGCCAGCAGGGCTAGCGGCACAGATACGCAGTATTTT
CASRASGTDTQYF
>TRBV6-6|NA|TRBD1|TRBJ2-3
TGTGCGGCGGGACAGGGGTTCACAGATACGCAGTATTTT
CAAGQGFTDTQYF
>TRBV29-1|once|TRBD1|TRBJ2-1
TGCAGCGCAGGGGGCGTCTACAATGAGCAGTTCTTC
CSAGGVYNEQFF
>TRBV4-1|NA|NA|TRBJ2-5
TGCGCCAGCAGCCAAGATCGAGGACAGCCCCAAGAGACCCAGTACTTC
CASSQDRGQPQETQYF
>TRBV2|NA|NA|TRBJ2-5
TGTGCCAGCAGGGTATACGTGGACCAGTACTTC
CASRVYVDQYF
>TRBV9|NA|NA|TRBJ1-4
TGTGCCAGCAGGCCAGCCGCCTTCGCGGTCGAAAAACTGTTTTTT
CASRPAAFAVEKLFF
>TRBV5-5|few|NA|TRBJ2-2
TGTGCCAGCAGCACCGGGACATTCCCCACCGGGGAGCTGTTTTTT
CASSTGTFPTGELFF
>TRBV7-2|NA|NA|TRBJ1-5
TGTGCCAGCAGCTTACAAGGAGGGGGTGGTCAGCCCCAGCATTTT
CASSLQGGGGQPQHF
>TRBV2|few|NA|TRBJ2-1
TGTGCCAGCAGTGAAGCCCGTGGCACCAATGAGCAGTTCTTC
CASSEARGTNEQFF
>TRBV6-5|NA|NA|TRBJ1-2
TGTGCCAGCAGGCGGGACGTAATCCATGGCTACACCTTC
CASRRDVIHGYTF
>TRBV5-1|NA|TRBD1|TRBJ2-7
TGCGCCAGCAGCCCCGGGCAGGGGGCCTACGAGCAGTACTTC
CASSPGQGAYEQYF
>TRBV30|NA|NA|TRBJ2-4
TGTGCCTGGAGTGGAACAGGCGCCATTCAGTACTTC
CAWSGTGAIQYF
>TRBV19|few|NA|TRBJ1-1
TGTGCCAGTAGTATGGGGACGTTTCGTTTGAACACTGAAGCTTTCTTT
CASSMGTFRLNTEAFF
>TRBV14|NA|NA|TRBJ2-5
TGTGCCAGCAGCCGGGCCCAAGAGACCCAGTACTTC
CASSRAQETQYF
>TRBV30|NA|TRBD1|TRBJ2-5
TGTGCCTGGAGGCGAAGGGGACAGGGATTAGAGACCCAGTACTTC
CAWRRRGQGLETQYF
>TRBV29-1|few|NA|TRBJ2-3
TGCAGCGTTGACGGCCCCGGGCTACATACGCAGTATTTT
CSVDGPGLHTQYF
>TRBV4-1|NA|NA|TRBJ1-2
TGCGCCAGCAGCAACTCGAGGGCGGGGAACTATGGCTACACCTTC
CASSNSRAGNYGYTF
>TRBV7-2|few|NA|TRBJ1-5
TGTGCCAGCAGCCCCAGGGGAAACCAGCCCCAGCATTTT
CASSPRGNQPQHF
>TRBV2|few|TRBD1|TRBJ1-1
TGTGCCAGCGGCGTCACAGGGGGAGGTGAAGCTTTCTTT
CASGVTGGGEAFF
>TRBV9|NA|NA|TRBJ2-7
TGTGCCAGCAGCTCCGGGACTGCTACCTACGAGCAGTACTTC
CASSSGTATYEQYF
>TRBV4-1|NA|NA|TRBJ1-1
TGCGCCAGCAGCCGTAATGGGCAGGAGAGCTTGAACACTGAAGCTTTCTTT
CASSRNGQESLNTEAFF
>TRBV4-3|NA|NA|TRBJ2-4
TGCGCCAGCAGCCAAGATTACAGGGATACTTTGGGAAACATTCAGTACTTC
CASSQDYRDTLGNIQYF
>TRBV14|many|NA|TRBJ2-7
TGTGCCAGCAGCCAAGCCAGGGAATTCGACGAGCAGTACTTC
CASSQAREFDEQYF
>TRBV19|many|NA|TRBJ1-5
TGTGCCAGTAGTACCTCGACAGAATCGCCCCAGCATTTT
CASSTSTESPQHF
>TRBV7-8|NA|NA|TRBJ2-2
TGTGCCAGCAGCCGTAAAGTTAACACGAACACCGGGGAGCTGTTTTTT
CASSRKVNTNTGELFF